A selection of T cell receptor beta chains follows, all from one sample in a study of blood T cell repertoires in COVID-19. Sequenced by immunoSEQ multiplex PCR; TCRdb stores in-frame clones only, minus some. Here the sample spans about 340,000 clones, 65% to 85% being singletons. Sequencing used peripheral blood. These receptor sequences come from a man aged 25 to 40 with active or convalescent COVID-19. The CDR3 runs from the conserved cysteine through the conserved F or W. Each record gives: J gene, V gene, D gene, CDR3 protein, CDR3 DNA. D genes are given only for firm matches.

TRBJ2-3	TRBV5-6	TRBD2	CASSLDLTSGTSDTQYF	TGTGCCAGCAGCTTGGATCTGACTAGCGGGACCTCAGATACGCAGTATTTT
TRBJ2-2	TRBV4-1	TRBD2	CASSHPGLAALGELFF	TGCGCCAGCAGCCATCCGGGACTAGCGGCCCTCGGGGAGCTGTTTTTT
TRBJ1-2	TRBV27	.	CASSPLRPDRLYGYTF	TGTGCCAGCAGTCCACTACGTCCCGACCGACTCTATGGCTACACCTTC
TRBJ2-3	TRBV28	TRBD2	CASGGLAGIAGTDTQYF	TGTGCCAGCGGGGGGCTAGCGGGAATTGCGGGTACAGATACGCAGTATTTT
TRBJ1-1	TRBV27	TRBD1	CASSNRQGLTEAFF	TGTGCCAGCAGTAATAGACAGGGATTGACTGAAGCTTTCTTT
TRBJ1-1	TRBV11-3	TRBD1	CASNKRGRLDEAFF	TGTGCCAGCAACAAGAGGGGGCGCCTTGATGAAGCTTTCTTT
TRBJ1-1	TRBV19	TRBD1	CASSIRRQGPTLNTEAFF	TGTGCCAGTAGTATCCGTCGACAGGGGCCCACCCTGAACACTGAAGCTTTCTTT
TRBJ2-5	TRBV28	.	CASSWGTGVETQYF	TGTGCCAGCAGTTGGGGGACGGGGGTAGAGACCCAGTACTTC
TRBJ2-7	TRBV5-1	.	CASSLVQGEQYF	TGCGCCAGCAGCTTGGTACAGGGCGAGCAGTACTTC
TRBJ2-1	TRBV5-4	TRBD2	CAFSGGAYNEQFF	TGTGCCTTTAGCGGGGGCGCATACAATGAGCAGTTCTTC